This TCR beta chain was sequenced during a study of cytomegalovirus exposure and HLA in healthy donors. Points on this clone: What it recognizes is unknown.

The PCR used 60 Vbeta and 13 Jbeta primers. This table comes from immunoSEQ multiplex PCR, and its TCRdb copy is limited to in-frame clones, with some not included. In total, the table holds around 29,000 clones. The ends were cut back, 3 bases at V and 6 bases at J, with 13 bases in the middle. CDR1 is KGHSH, CDR2 LQKENI, per germline. The CDR3 is 14 residues long. General observations from the study: A link between a missense DCLRE1C variant and TCR beta V- and J-gene trimming emerged from a later analysis.

This receptor was obtained from a man aged 25-45 years in good health and CMV-seronegative. The sequenced sample was PBMCs. The J gene is TRBJ2-3, the V gene TRBV18, with D perhaps matching TRBD1 (5 bases). This chain's CDR3 is CASSPQTHRDTQYF. The DNA of the CDR3 is TGTGCCAGCTCACCCCAGACACACAGGGATACGCAGTATTTT. The full variable domain, completed using reference TRBV18 and TRBJ2-3, is NAGVMQNPRHLVRRRGQEARLRCSPMKGHSHVYWYRQLPEEGLKFMVYLQKENIIDESGMPKERFSAEFPKEGPSILRIQQVVRGDSAAYFCASSPQTHRDTQYFGPGTRLTVL.